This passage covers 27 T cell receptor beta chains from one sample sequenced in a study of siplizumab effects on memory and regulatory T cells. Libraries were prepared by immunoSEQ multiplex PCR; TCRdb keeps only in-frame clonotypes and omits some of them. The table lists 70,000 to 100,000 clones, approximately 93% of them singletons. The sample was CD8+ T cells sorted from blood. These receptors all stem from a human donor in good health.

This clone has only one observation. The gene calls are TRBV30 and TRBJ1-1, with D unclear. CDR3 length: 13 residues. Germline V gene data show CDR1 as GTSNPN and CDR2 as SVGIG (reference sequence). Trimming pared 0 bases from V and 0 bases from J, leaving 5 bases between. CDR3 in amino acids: CAWSVQVNTEAFF. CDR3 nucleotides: TGTGCCTGGAGTGTTCAAGTGAACACTGAAGCTTTCTTT.

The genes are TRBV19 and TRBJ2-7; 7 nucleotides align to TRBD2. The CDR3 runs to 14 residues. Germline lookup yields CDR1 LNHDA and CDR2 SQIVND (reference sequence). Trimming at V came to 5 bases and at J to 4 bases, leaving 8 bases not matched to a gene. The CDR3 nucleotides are TGTGCCAGTAGTTTTGGACTGGGGGGGTACGAGCAGTACTTC. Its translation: CASSFGLGGYEQYF.

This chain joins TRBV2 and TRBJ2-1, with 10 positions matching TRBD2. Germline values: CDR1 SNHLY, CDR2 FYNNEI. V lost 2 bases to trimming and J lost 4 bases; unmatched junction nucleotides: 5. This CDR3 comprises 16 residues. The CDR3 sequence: CASSEMELAGYNEQFF. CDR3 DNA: TGTGCCAGCAGTGAAATGGAACTAGCGGGGTACAATGAGCAGTTCTTC.

The CDR3, as DNA: TGCGCCAGCAGCGAGAGCACAGATACGCAGTATTTT. It translates to CASSESTDTQYF. The chain couples TRBV5-1 to TRBJ2-3; no reliable D call. Trimming shortened V by 4 bases and J by 0 bases, and 3 bases separated the two germline ends. The germline gives CDR1 SGHRS, CDR2 YFSETQ. The CDR3 spans 12 residues.

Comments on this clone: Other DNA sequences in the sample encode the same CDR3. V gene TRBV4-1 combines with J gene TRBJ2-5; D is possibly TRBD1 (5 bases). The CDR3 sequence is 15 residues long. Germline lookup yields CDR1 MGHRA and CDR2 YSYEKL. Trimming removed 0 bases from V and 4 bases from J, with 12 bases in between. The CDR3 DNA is TGCGCCAGCAGCCAAGAGGGTAGGGGCCCAGAGACCCAGTACTTC. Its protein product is CASSQEGRGPETQYF.

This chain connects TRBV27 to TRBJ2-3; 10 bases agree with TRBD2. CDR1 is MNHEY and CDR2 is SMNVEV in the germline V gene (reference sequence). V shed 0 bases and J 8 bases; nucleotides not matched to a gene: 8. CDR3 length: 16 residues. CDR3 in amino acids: CASSLSLAGVRVTQYF. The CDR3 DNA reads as TGTGCCAGCAGTTTATCGCTAGCGGGAGTTAGGGTTACGCAGTATTTT.

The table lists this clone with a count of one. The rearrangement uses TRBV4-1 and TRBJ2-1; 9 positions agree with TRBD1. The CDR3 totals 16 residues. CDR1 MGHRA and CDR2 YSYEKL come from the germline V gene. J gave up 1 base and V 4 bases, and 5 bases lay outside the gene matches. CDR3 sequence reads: CASSPWDRASYNEQFF. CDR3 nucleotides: TGCGCCAGCAGCCCTTGGGACAGGGCATCCTACAATGAGCAGTTCTTC.

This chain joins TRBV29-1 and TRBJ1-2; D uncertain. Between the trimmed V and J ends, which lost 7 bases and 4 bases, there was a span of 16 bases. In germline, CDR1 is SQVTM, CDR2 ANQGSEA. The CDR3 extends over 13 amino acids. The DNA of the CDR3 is TGCAGCGCAAGAGACGGCTATCCCTATGGCTACACCTTC. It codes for CSARDGYPYGYTF.

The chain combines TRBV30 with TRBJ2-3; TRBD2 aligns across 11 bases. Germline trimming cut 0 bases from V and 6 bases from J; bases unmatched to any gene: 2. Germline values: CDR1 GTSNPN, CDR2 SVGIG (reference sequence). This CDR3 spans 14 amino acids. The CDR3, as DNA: TGTGCCTGGAGTGTTAGCGGGGGGGCCGATACGCAGTATTTT. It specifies CAWSVSGGADTQYF.

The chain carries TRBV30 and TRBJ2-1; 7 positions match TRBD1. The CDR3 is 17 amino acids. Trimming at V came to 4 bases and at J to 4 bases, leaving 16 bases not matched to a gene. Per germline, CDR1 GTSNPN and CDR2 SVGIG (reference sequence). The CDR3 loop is CAWTWSSGQREYNEQFF. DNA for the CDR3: TGTGCCTGGACGTGGTCGTCGGGACAGCGAGAATACAATGAGCAGTTCTTC.

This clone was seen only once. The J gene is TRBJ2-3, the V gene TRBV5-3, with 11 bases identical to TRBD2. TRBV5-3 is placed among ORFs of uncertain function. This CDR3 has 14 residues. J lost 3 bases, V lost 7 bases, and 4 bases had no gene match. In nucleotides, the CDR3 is TGTGCCAGACGGTTAGCGGGAGGGACAGATACGCAGTATTTT. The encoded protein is CARRLAGGTDTQYF.

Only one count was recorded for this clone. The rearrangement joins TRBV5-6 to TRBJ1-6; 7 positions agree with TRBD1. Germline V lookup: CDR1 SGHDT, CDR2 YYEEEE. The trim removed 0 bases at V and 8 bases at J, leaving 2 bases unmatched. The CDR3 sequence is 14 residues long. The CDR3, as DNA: TGTGCCAGCAGCTTGGAGGGGGCTTATTCACCCCTCCACTTT. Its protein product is CASSLEGAYSPLHF. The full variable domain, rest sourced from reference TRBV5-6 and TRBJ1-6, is DAGVTQSPTHLIKTRGQQVTLRCSPKSGHDTVSWYQQALGQGPQFIFQYYEEEERQRGNFPDRFSGHQFPNYSSELNVNALLLGDSALYLCASSLEGAYSPLHFGNGTRLTVT.

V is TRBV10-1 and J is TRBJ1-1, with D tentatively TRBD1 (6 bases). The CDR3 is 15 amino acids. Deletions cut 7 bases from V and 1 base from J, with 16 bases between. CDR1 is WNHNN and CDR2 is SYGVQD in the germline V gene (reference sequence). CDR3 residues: CASTKGGQSNTEAFF. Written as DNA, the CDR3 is TGCGCCAGCACTAAAGGGGGGCAATCGAACACTGAAGCTTTCTTT.

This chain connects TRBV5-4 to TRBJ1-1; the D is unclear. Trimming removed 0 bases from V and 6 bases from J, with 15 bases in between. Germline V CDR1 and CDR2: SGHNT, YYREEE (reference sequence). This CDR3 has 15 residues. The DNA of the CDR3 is TGTGCCAGCAGCTTGGATGGGGTGTCCTTGGCTGAAGCTTTCTTT. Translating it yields CASSLDGVSLAEAFF.

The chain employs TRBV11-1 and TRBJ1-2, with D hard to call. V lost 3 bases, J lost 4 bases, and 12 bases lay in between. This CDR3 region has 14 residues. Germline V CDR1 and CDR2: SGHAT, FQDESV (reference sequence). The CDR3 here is CASSLSGPGYGYTF. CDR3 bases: TGTGCCAGCAGCTTGTCTGGGCCCGGCTATGGCTACACCTTC.

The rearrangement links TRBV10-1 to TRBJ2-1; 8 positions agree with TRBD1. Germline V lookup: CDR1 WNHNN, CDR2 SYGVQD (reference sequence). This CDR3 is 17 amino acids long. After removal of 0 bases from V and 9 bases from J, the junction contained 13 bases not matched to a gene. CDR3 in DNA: TGCGCCAGCAGTGAGTCTTATATGGCAGGGGGCCTGGGTGAGCAGTTCTTC. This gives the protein CASSESYMAGGLGEQFF.

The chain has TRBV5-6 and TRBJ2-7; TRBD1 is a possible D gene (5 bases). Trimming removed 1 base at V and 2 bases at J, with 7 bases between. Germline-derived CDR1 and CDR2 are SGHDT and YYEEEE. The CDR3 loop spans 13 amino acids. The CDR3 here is CASSLQGPYEQYF. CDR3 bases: TGTGCCAGCAGCTTGCAGGGCCCCTACGAGCAGTACTTC. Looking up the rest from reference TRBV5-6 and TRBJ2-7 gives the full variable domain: DAGVTQSPTHLIKTRGQQVTLRCSPKSGHDTVSWYQQALGQGPQFIFQYYEEEERQRGNFPDRFSGHQFPNYSSELNVNALLLGDSALYLCASSLQGPYEQYFGPGTRLTVT.

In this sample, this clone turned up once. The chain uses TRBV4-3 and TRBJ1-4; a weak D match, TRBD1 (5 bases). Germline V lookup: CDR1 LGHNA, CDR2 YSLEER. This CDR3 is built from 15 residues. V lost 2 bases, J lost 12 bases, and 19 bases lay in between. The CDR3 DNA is TGCGCCAGCAGCCAATATACGACAGCCGATGCGGAACTGTTTTTT. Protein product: CASSQYTTADAELFF.

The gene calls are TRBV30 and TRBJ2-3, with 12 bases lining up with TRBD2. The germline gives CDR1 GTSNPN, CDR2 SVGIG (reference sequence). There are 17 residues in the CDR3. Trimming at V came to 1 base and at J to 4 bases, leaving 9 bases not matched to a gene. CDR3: CAWSDPIASGGADTQYF. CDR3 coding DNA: TGTGCCTGGAGTGACCCCATCGCTAGCGGGGGGGCAGATACGCAGTATTTT.

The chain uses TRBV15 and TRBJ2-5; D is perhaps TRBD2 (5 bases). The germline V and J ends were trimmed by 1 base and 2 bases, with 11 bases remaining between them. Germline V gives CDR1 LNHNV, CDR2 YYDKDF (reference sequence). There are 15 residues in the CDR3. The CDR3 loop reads CATSRVFRDQETQYF. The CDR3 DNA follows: TGTGCCACCAGCAGAGTTTTTCGGGATCAAGAGACCCAGTACTTC.

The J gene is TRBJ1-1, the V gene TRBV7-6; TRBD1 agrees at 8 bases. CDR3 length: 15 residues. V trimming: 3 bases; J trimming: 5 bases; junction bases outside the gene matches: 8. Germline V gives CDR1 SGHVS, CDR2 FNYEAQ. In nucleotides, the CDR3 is TGTGCCAGCAGCTTCTCCAGGGGGCTGAGAACTGAAGCTTTCTTT. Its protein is CASSFSRGLRTEAFF.

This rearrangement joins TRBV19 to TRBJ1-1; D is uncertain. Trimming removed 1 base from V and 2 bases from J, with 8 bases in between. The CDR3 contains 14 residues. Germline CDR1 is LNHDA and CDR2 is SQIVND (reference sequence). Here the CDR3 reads CASSIAWRNTEAFF. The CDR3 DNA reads TGTGCCAGTAGTATAGCGTGGAGAAACACTGAAGCTTTCTTT. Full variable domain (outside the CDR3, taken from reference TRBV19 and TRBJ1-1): DGGITQSPKYLFRKEGQNVTLSCEQNLNHDAMYWYRQDPGQGLRLIYYSQIVNDFQKGDIAEGYSVSREKKESFPLTVTSAQKNPTAFYLCASSIAWRNTEAFFGQGTRLTVV.

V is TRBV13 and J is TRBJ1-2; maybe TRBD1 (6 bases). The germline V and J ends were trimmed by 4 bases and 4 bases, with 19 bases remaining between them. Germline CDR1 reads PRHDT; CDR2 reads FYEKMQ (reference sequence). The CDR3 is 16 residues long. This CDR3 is CASSSHTQGIPYGYTF. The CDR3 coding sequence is TGTGCCAGCAGCTCACACACCCAGGGGATCCCCTATGGCTACACCTTC.

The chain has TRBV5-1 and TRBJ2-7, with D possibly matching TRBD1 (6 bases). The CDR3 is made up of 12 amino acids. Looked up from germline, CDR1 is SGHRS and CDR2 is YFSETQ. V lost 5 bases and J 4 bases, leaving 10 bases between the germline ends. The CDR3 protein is CASRLTGYEQYF. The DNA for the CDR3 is TGCGCCAGCAGACTCACAGGGTACGAGCAGTACTTC.

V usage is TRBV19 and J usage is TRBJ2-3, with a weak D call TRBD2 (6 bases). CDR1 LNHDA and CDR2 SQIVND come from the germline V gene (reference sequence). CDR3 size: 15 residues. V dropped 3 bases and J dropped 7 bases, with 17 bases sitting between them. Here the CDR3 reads CASSMGRGPGNTQYF. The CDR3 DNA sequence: TGTGCCAGTAGTATGGGGCGGGGACCCGGGAATACGCAGTATTTT.

The CDR3 protein is CASTPGLAGFDVTQYF. For the CDR3, the DNA is TGTGCCAGCACTCCAGGACTAGCGGGGTTCGACGTGACCCAGTACTTC. The chain joins TRBV2 to TRBJ2-5; TRBD2 matches 12 bases. Trimming took 7 bases from V and 7 from J; bases not matched to a gene: 13. The V gene's germline CDR1 is SNHLY and CDR2 FYNNEI. The CDR3 sequence is 16 residues long.

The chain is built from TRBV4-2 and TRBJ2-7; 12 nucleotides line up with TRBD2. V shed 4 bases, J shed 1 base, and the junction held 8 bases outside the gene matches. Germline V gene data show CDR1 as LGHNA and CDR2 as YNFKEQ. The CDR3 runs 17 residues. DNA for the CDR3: TGTGCCAGCAGCCTCGGGACTAGCGGGCGACTTTCCTACGAGCAGTACTTC. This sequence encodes CASSLGTSGRLSYEQYF.